The next 7 T cell receptor beta chains were all read from a single sample in a study of cytomegalovirus exposure and HLA in healthy donors. This PCR relied on a set of 60 Vbeta primers and 13 Jbeta primers. Sequenced by immunoSEQ multiplex PCR; TCRdb stores in-frame clones only, minus some. This table holds about 190,000 clones, roughly three quarters found once. Sequenced input: PBMCs. These TCRs come from a woman aged 18-30 years in good health and CMV-seronegative.

In its sample, this clone was seen once. Different DNA sequences within this sample yield the same CDR3. The V call is TRBV18, the J call TRBJ1-5; D unresolved. V lost 2 bases, J lost 6 bases, and 5 bases lay in between. The CDR3 sequence is 12 residues long. Per germline, CDR1 KGHSH and CDR2 LQKENI. CDR3 DNA: TGTGCCAGCTCACCATCGGGTCAGCCCCAGCATTTT. This gives the protein CASSPSGQPQHF.

This clone was seen once. The CDR3, as DNA: TGTGCCAGCAAAACAGGGCCAAATAGCAATCAGCCCCAGCATTTT. Its translation is CASKTGPNSNQPQHF. The chain carries TRBV5-5 and TRBJ1-5; perhaps TRBD1 as D (6 bases). V lost 6 bases and J 0 bases, leaving 13 bases between the germline ends. This CDR3 has 15 amino acids. Germline-derived CDR1 and CDR2 are SGHKS and YYEKEE (reference sequence).

This clone was counted between two and nine times. The rearrangement joins TRBV6-5 to TRBJ2-7; TRBD1 is a possible D gene (6 bases). Germline loops: CDR1 MNHEY, CDR2 SVGAGI. V was cut by 4 bases and J by 2 bases, with 12 bases left in between. This CDR3 has 14 amino acids. The CDR3 DNA is TGTGCCAGCAGTTCTCAAGACAGGCCCTACGAGCAGTACTTC. Encoded protein: CASSSQDRPYEQYF.

This chain connects TRBV6-5 to TRBJ2-7, with TRBD2 matching 9 bases. In germline, CDR1 is MNHEY, CDR2 SVGAGI. CDR3 length: 14 amino acids. The ends lost 2 bases at V and 6 bases at J; junction bases unmatched: 5. The CDR3 reads CASSYELAGFEQYF. The CDR3 DNA is TGTGCCAGCAGTTACGAGCTAGCGGGGTTCGAGCAGTACTTC.

Remarks on this clone: Other DNA variants within this sample encode the same CDR3. The DNA of the CDR3 is TGTGCCAGCAGCGTAGGAGGGGGGGGCACTGAAGCTTTCTTT. It yields the protein CASSVGGGGTEAFF. V gene TRBV9 combines with J gene TRBJ1-1; possibly TRBD1 for D (6 bases). From germline, CDR1 is SGDLS and CDR2 YYNGEE. V shed 0 bases and J shed 4 bases, with 10 bases lying between them. The CDR3 is 14 residues long. Together with reference TRBV9 and TRBJ1-1, the CDR3 gives the full variable domain: DSGVTQTPKHLITATGQRVTLRCSPRSGDLSVYWYQQSLDQGLQFLIQYYNGEERAKGNILERFSAQQFPDLHSELNLSSLELGDSALYFCASSVGGGGTEAFFGQGTRLTVV.

This chain connects TRBV28 to TRBJ1-5; 9 nucleotides line up with TRBD1. Germline CDR1 reads MDHEN; CDR2 reads SYDVKM. CDR3 length: 16 residues. The V and J ends lost 2 bases and 6 bases, in that order; junction bases with no gene match: 8. CDR3 loop: CASSLLGQGAGQPQHF. The CDR3 coding sequence is TGTGCCAGCAGTTTACTGGGACAGGGTGCGGGTCAGCCCCAGCATTTT.

The chain carries TRBV5-1 and TRBJ1-2, with D unclear. CDR1 is SGHRS and CDR2 is YFSETQ in the germline V gene. Trimming pared 2 bases from V and 8 bases from J, leaving 13 bases between. The CDR3 has 13 residues. The CDR3 region has the DNA TGCGCCAGCAGCTTCCTAACGGGGTACGGCTACACCTTC. It yields the protein CASSFLTGYGYTF.